This entry is about one T cell receptor (beta chain). The same CDR3 can be traced to other DNA sequences in this sample. The data derive from a study of blood T cell repertoires in COVID-19. Overall study context: Whether acute or convalescent, the COVID-19 samples came from the United States, Italy and Spain. T cells, B-cell-depleted T cells, or PBMCs provided the cDNA or gDNA that served as material.

Germline V CDR1 and CDR2: MDHEN, SYDVKM. Trimming removed 7 bases from V and 2 bases from J, with 17 bases in between. The length of the CDR3 is 15 residues. Using immunoSEQ multiplex PCR, the repertoire was profiled, and TCRdb retains in-frame clones only, with some absent. The data contain some 120,000 clones, 88% of them seen just once; the ten biggest clones take up more than 1.5%. The rearrangement joins TRBV28 to TRBJ1-1, with a weak D call TRBD1 (6 bases). This sequence was found in a human donor in a cohort sampled during active COVID-19. Specimen: peripheral blood. The CDR3 DNA is TGTGCCAGCACCCGACGGGGGGGGGCTAACACTGAAGCTTTCTTT. This sequence encodes CASTRRGGANTEAFF.